Presented here are 13 T cell receptor beta chains from one specimen sequenced in a study of neurological immune-mediated disorders. Each CDR3 protein gets one entry after TCRdb re-called the 5' RACE reads with MiXCR. The sample contains 27,000 or so distinct CDR3 sequences, roughly 15% of which appear only once. The sample comprised PBMCs. All receptors come from a man between 65 and 85 years old in good health.

The chain uses TRBV7-3 and TRBJ2-3; 11 nucleotides match TRBD1. The CDR3 contains 15 residues. CDR1 and CDR2 from the germline V gene are SGHTA and FQGTGA. V trimming: 6 bases; J trimming: 3 bases; junction bases outside the gene matches: 5. CDR3 amino acids: CASSSDRGPTDTQYF. CDR3 coding DNA: TGTGCCAGCAGTTCGGACAGGGGGCCTACAGATACGCAGTATTTT. Drawing the rest from reference TRBV7-3 and TRBJ2-3, the complete variable domain is GAGVSQTPSNKVTEKGKYVELRCDPISGHTALYWYRQSLGQGPEFLIYFQGTGAADDSGLPNDRFFAVRPEGSVSTLKIQRTERGDSAVYLCASSSDRGPTDTQYFGPGTRLTVL.

In its sample, this clonotype was seen many times. The J gene is TRBJ2-1, the V gene TRBV20-1; possible D gene TRBD1, 5 bases. The CDR3 extends over 12 amino acids. Trimming took off 5 bases at V and 2 bases at J, with 7 bases between the two ends. Per germline, CDR1 DFQATT and CDR2 SNEGSKA (reference sequence). CDR3 region: CSAGRAYNEQFF. The DNA for the CDR3 is TGCAGTGCTGGCAGGGCCTACAATGAGCAGTTCTTC.

The chain links TRBV27 to TRBJ1-1; the match to TRBD1 covers 10 bases. Germline CDR1 MNHEY, CDR2 SMNVEV (reference sequence). CDR3 size: 14 residues. The ends lost 0 bases at V and 10 bases at J; junction bases unmatched: 5. The CDR3 loop reads CASSLSRQGASAFF. Written as DNA, the CDR3 is TGTGCCAGCAGTTTATCGAGACAGGGGGCCTCAGCTTTCTTT.

Regarding this clonotype: Because the CDR3 is missing its conserved closing phenylalanine or tryptophan, this is likely a read error. Because the CDR3's place on the DNA is in doubt, the DNA is left out and the CDR3 is given as listed by TCRdb. The chain recombines TRBV4-1 with TRBJ1-1. CDR1 and CDR2 from the germline V gene are MGHRA and YSYEKL. The CDR3 is 11 amino acids in total, end residues counted. CDR3 amino acids: CASSQGTEALS.

This clonotype rates as medium-sized. This rearrangement joins TRBV7-8 to TRBJ1-4; unclear D gene. The germline V gene encodes CDR1 SGHVS and CDR2 FQNEAQ. The length of the CDR3 is 15 residues. Trimming shortened V by 3 bases and J by 6 bases, and 14 bases separated the two germline ends. The CDR3 DNA is TGTGCCAGCAGCTTCTTTTTTGGCTCGGATGAAAAACTGTTTTTT. Protein: CASSFFFGSDEKLFF.

This clonotype ranks as medium-sized. The rearrangement joins TRBV6-1 to TRBJ1-2; 7 bases are a match to TRBD1. Unmatched junction bases numbered 10, after V lost 5 bases and J lost 7 bases. CDR1 and CDR2 (germline): MNHNS, SASEGT. The CDR3 covers 14 residues. CDR3 loop: CASSPSTGAFGYTF. The CDR3 DNA reads TGTGCCAGCAGTCCGTCTACAGGGGCTTTTGGCTACACCTTC.

In its sample, this clonotype was seen many times. This chain links TRBV24-1 with TRBJ1-2; D might be TRBD1 (5 bases). Germline loops: CDR1 KGHDR, CDR2 SFDVKD. Trimming shortened V by 4 bases and J by 2 bases, and 16 bases separated the two germline ends. CDR3 size: 16 residues. The CDR3, as DNA: TGTGCCACCAGTGACCCCGGGTTAGGGGAGAACTATGGCTACACCTTC. As protein: CATSDPGLGENYGYTF.

Note on this clonotype: A junction boundary mismatches the germline segment, possibly from a read error. The chain uses TRBV20-1 and TRBJ2-5, with 10 positions matching TRBD1. This CDR3 has 14 amino acids. Germline CDR1 is DFQATT and CDR2 is SNEGSKA (reference sequence). CDR3 bases: TGCAGTGCTGGGGGGGACAGGGGAAAAGAGACCCATTACTTC. This translates into CSAGGDRGKETHYF.

The genes are TRBV5-1 and TRBJ2-3, with a possible D match to TRBD1 (5 bases). The CDR3 is 15 amino acids. CDR1 and CDR2 (germline): SGHRS, YFSETQ. V was shortened by 1 base and J by 4 bases, with 13 bases between the two germline ends. The CDR3: CASSLQGARADTQYF. CDR3 nucleotides: TGCGCCAGCAGCTTGCAAGGGGCTCGGGCAGATACGCAGTATTTT.

Judged by abundance, this clonotype is medium-sized (0.01 to 0.1%). The V and J genes are TRBV14 and TRBJ2-1; D uncertain. Trimming stripped 4 bases from V and 4 bases from J, with 2 bases between. CDR3 length: 11 residues. CDR1 and CDR2 (germline): SGHDN, FVKESK. The chain's CDR3 is CASSLYNEQFF. The CDR3 bases are TGTGCCAGCAGCCTATACAATGAGCAGTTCTTC.

The sample holds many counts of this clonotype. The J gene is TRBJ1-5, the V gene TRBV6-5; weak D call: TRBD1 (5 bases). V shed 6 bases and J shed 7 bases, with 10 bases lying between them. The CDR3 runs to 12 residues. Germline V gene data show CDR1 as MNHEY and CDR2 as SVGAGI. This CDR3 reads CASRNEGQPQHF. CDR3 nucleotides: TGTGCCAGCAGAAACGAGGGGCAGCCCCAGCATTTT.

This clonotype has at least ten counts. The rearrangement uses TRBV30 and TRBJ2-3, with 9 bases fitting TRBD2. Germline assignment: CDR1 GTSNPN and CDR2 SVGIG (reference sequence). The CDR3 runs 14 residues. V shed 4 bases and J 1 base; nucleotides not matched to a gene: 3. The CDR3 loop reads CAWTAGGRTDTQYF. In nucleotides, the CDR3 is TGTGCCTGGACAGCGGGGGGCCGCACAGATACGCAGTATTTT. Supplemented by reference TRBV30 and TRBJ2-3, the full variable domain reads SQTIHQWPATLVQPVGSPLSLECTVEGTSNPNLYWYRQAAGRGLQLLFYSVGIGQISSEVPQNLSASRPQDRQFILSSKKLLLSDSGFYLCAWTAGGRTDTQYFGPGTRLTVL.

The sample holds many counts of this clonotype. The chain is built from TRBV20-1 and TRBJ2-1; D not certain. CDR1 and CDR2 from the germline V gene are DFQATT and SNEGSKA (reference sequence). This CDR3 is built from 13 residues. With 1 base removed from V and 6 bases from J, the gap between germline ends came to 10 bases. CDR3 in DNA: TGCAGTGCTAGAGCCCCTTACGTCAATGAGCAGTTCTTC. It yields the protein CSARAPYVNEQFF.